The 23 T cell receptor beta chains given below trace back to one sample, sequenced in a study of PD-L1 blockade in urothelial cancer. Some clones are missing from TCRdb's copy, which holds only in-frame ones; the method was immunoSEQ multiplex PCR. The data hold 66,000 or so clones, with about nine tenths observed a single time. The time point: peripheral blood 6 weeks after treatment start. The sequenced sample was PBMCs, obtained around atezolizumab (anti-PD-L1) treatment. The source is a man in his sixties with urothelial cancer.

The chain couples TRBV4-1 to TRBJ2-5, with 9 bases lining up with TRBD1. This CDR3 comprises 16 residues. The germline V gene encodes CDR1 MGHRA and CDR2 YSYEKL. J lost 5 bases, V lost 0 bases, and 7 bases had no gene match. CDR3 nucleotide sequence: TGCGCCAGCAGCCAAGAAGGGGACAGGGTACTTGAGACCCAGTACTTC. It codes for CASSQEGDRVLETQYF.

This rearrangement joins TRBV5-4 to TRBJ1-2; possible D gene TRBD1, 6 bases. Germline lookup yields CDR1 SGHNT and CDR2 YYREEE (reference sequence). Trimming pared 3 bases from V and 8 bases from J, leaving 20 bases between. The length of the CDR3 is 15 residues. CDR3 amino acids: CASSSTRVAGDGYTF. DNA for the CDR3: TGTGCCAGCAGCTCGACCCGGGTGGCAGGGGACGGCTACACCTTC.

The rearrangement uses TRBV7-9 and TRBJ2-7, with D possibly TRBD2 on 5 matching bases. The V gene's germline CDR1 is SEHNR and CDR2 FQNEAQ (reference sequence). The CDR3 totals 15 residues. The V end lost 5 bases, the J end lost 5 bases, and 19 bases lay between the germline ends. The CDR3 reads CASSLRGGPSDEQYF. In DNA, the CDR3 is TGTGCCAGCAGCCTACGGGGTGGGCCTAGTGACGAGCAGTACTTC.

Regarding this clone: Other DNA sequences in this sample translate to the same CDR3. V and J are TRBV7-2 and TRBJ2-7; the D gene is possibly TRBD2 (6 bases). The CDR3 loop spans 15 amino acids. Trimming removed 1 base at V and 0 bases at J, with 10 bases between. Germline assignment: CDR1 SGHTA and CDR2 FQGNSA. CDR3 protein: CASSLEAGSSYEQYF. CDR3 nucleotides: TGTGCCAGCAGCTTAGAGGCGGGGAGCTCCTACGAGCAGTACTTC.

This sequence joins TRBV30 and TRBJ1-5; 9 positions match TRBD1. This CDR3 contains 13 residues. Unmatched junction bases numbered 2, after V lost 3 bases and J lost 5 bases. CDR1 GTSNPN and CDR2 SVGIG come from the germline V gene (reference sequence). The chain's CDR3 is CAWRGTGHQPQHF. As DNA, the CDR3 is TGTGCCTGGAGGGGGACAGGGCATCAGCCCCAGCATTTT.

The gene calls are TRBV7-6 and TRBJ1-2; TRBD1 agrees at 7 bases. The CDR3 totals 13 residues. Trimming at V came to 5 bases and at J to 4 bases, leaving 4 bases not matched to a gene. Germline V gives CDR1 SGHVS, CDR2 FNYEAQ. The CDR3: CASSTGQRYGYTF. The DNA for the CDR3 is TGTGCCAGCAGCACGGGACAGCGCTATGGCTACACCTTC.

This chain connects TRBV4-2 to TRBJ1-3, with a tentative D call TRBD1 (5 bases). Germline CDR1 LGHNA, CDR2 YNFKEQ. Deletions cut 0 bases from V and 1 base from J, with 16 bases between. CDR3 size: 18 residues. CDR3 protein: CASSQDYTIRGSGNTIYF. Here the CDR3 DNA reads TGTGCCAGCAGCCAAGATTATACGATCCGGGGGTCTGGAAACACCATATATTTT.

This sequence joins TRBV10-3 and TRBJ2-7, with 14 bases lining up with TRBD2. Germline V CDR1 and CDR2: ENHRY, SYGVKD. Trimming took 10 bases from V and 5 from J; bases not matched to a gene: 10. The CDR3 is 15 residues long. CDR3 sequence: CATTSTSGRANEQYF. The CDR3 nucleotides are TGTGCCACCACTTCGACTAGCGGGAGGGCCAACGAGCAGTACTTC.

This sequence joins TRBV10-2 and TRBJ1-5; D is undetermined. The germline CDR1 and CDR2 sequences are WSHSY and SAAADI. V lost 7 bases and J lost 6, with 13 bases in between. The CDR3 is 13 residues long. The CDR3, as DNA: TGCGCCAGCAAAGAACTCCAATCTCAGCCCCAGCATTTT. It specifies CASKELQSQPQHF.

The J gene is TRBJ1-5, the V gene TRBV19; the D is unclear. Trimming shortened V by 9 bases and J by 6 bases, and 18 bases separated the two germline ends. Germline V gene data show CDR1 as LNHDA and CDR2 as SQIVND (reference sequence). CDR3 size: 14 residues. The CDR3 loop is CARAPGGVGQPQHF. The CDR3 nucleotides are TGTGCCAGAGCGCCAGGAGGAGTAGGTCAGCCCCAGCATTTT.

The CDR3, as DNA: TGTGCCAGCTCACCACCGGGACAGGTCCCCAATCAGCCCCAGCATTTT. Protein: CASSPPGQVPNQPQHF. The chain is built from TRBV18 and TRBJ1-5; TRBD1 matches at 8 bases. CDR3 length equals 16 residues. V shed 0 bases, J shed 3 bases, and the junction held 4 bases outside the gene matches. Germline V lookup: CDR1 KGHSH, CDR2 LQKENI.

This clone was observed many times. V gene TRBV7-9 combines with J gene TRBJ1-1; weak D call: TRBD1 (5 bases). V lost 5 bases and J lost 1, with 8 bases in between. Germline lookup yields CDR1 SEHNR and CDR2 FQNEAQ (reference sequence). The CDR3 loop spans 13 amino acids. The DNA of the CDR3 is TGTGCCAGCAGCCCCGGACAGAACACTGAAGCTTTCTTT. Translation: CASSPGQNTEAFF.

The chain couples TRBV10-2 to TRBJ2-5, with D tentatively TRBD2 (5 bases). The CDR3 is 15 amino acids. V gave up 6 bases and J gave up 0 bases, with 14 bases separating them. From germline, CDR1 is WSHSY and CDR2 SAAADI. CDR3 DNA sequence: TGCGCCAGCAGGAGGGAGCTACTTTACCAAGAGACCCAGTACTTC. Translated: CASRRELLYQETQYF.

V and J are TRBV4-2 and TRBJ2-1; 7 bases map to TRBD2. Germline V gene sequence: CDR1 LGHNA, CDR2 YNFKEQ. The CDR3 has 17 residues. V was clipped by 0 bases and J by 6 bases; unmatched bases: 11. The CDR3 DNA reads as TGTGCCAGCAGCCAAGATTTTGGGCTAGCGGAGTCCAATGAGCAGTTCTTC. Its translation: CASSQDFGLAESNEQFF.

The rearrangement joins TRBV5-1 to TRBJ2-2; TRBD1 matches 7 bases. V shed 0 bases, J shed 4 bases, and the junction held 6 bases outside the gene matches. CDR3 size: 16 residues. Germline CDR1 is SGHRS and CDR2 is YFSETQ. The CDR3 sequence is CASSLEGGRSTGELFF. The CDR3 DNA follows: TGCGCCAGCAGCTTGGAAGGGGGCAGGAGCACCGGGGAGCTGTTTTTT.

Here the CDR3 reads CASSPTGRGGVEAFF. CDR3 nucleotide sequence: TGTGCCAGCAGCCCAACAGGGCGGGGGGGGGTTGAAGCTTTCTTT. The rearrangement links TRBV7-9 to TRBJ1-1, with D possibly matching TRBD1 (6 bases). This CDR3 has 15 residues. The V gene lost 5 bases and the J gene lost 7 bases, with 20 bases spanning the gap. Germline lookup yields CDR1 SEHNR and CDR2 FQNEAQ (reference sequence).

This clone was counted once. The V gene is TRBV28, the J gene TRBJ1-2; a possible D gene is TRBD1 (5 bases). CDR1 MDHEN and CDR2 SYDVKM come from the germline V gene. This CDR3 comprises 13 residues. Trimming removed 6 bases at V and 5 bases at J, with 13 bases between. The CDR3 DNA is TGTGCCAGCAGAGCGGGGCAATTGTATGGCTACACCTTC. Translating it yields CASRAGQLYGYTF.

The rearrangement uses TRBV6-6 and TRBJ1-1; D is unclear. Trimming left V 0 bases short and J 3 bases short, with 11 bases between. The germline gives CDR1 MNHNY, CDR2 SVGAGI (reference sequence). The CDR3 is 15 amino acids. The CDR3 sequence: CASSYSPRTDTEAFF. The CDR3 region has the DNA TGTGCCAGCAGTTACTCACCCCGAACGGACACTGAAGCTTTCTTT.

The chain is built from TRBV5-1 and TRBJ2-7; 9 bases are shared with TRBD2. Germline values: CDR1 SGHRS, CDR2 YFSETQ. This CDR3 has 17 residues. V was clipped by 6 bases and J by 0 bases; unmatched bases: 13. The CDR3 nucleotides read TGCGCCAGCACCTTTGCCGGGAGGCGGGAGGGCTCCTACGAGCAGTACTTC. Protein sequence: CASTFAGRREGSYEQYF.

This chain links TRBV5-5 with TRBJ2-5; D may be TRBD2 (6 bases). CDR1 is SGHKS, CDR2 YYEKEE, per germline (reference sequence). There are 15 residues in the CDR3. Between the trimmed V and J ends, which lost 5 bases and 6 bases, there was a span of 20 bases. The CDR3, as DNA: TGTGCCAGCAGTGGGGGAACTAGCCTAGCGAAGACCCAGTACTTC. Its protein product is CASSGGTSLAKTQYF.

This clone has just a few counts. The chain carries TRBV6-5 and TRBJ2-7; 8 positions agree with TRBD2. Germline V gene sequence: CDR1 MNHEY, CDR2 SVGAGI. The CDR3 runs 15 residues. V lost 0 bases to trimming and J lost 6 bases; unmatched junction nucleotides: 7. The DNA of the CDR3 is TGTGCCAGCAGTTACTCGACGGGGGGGCCGGGCGAGCAGTACTTC. Translated: CASSYSTGGPGEQYF.

This rearrangement joins TRBV7-2 to TRBJ2-7, with 7 bases identical to TRBD2. CDR1 is SGHTA, CDR2 FQGNSA, per germline. The CDR3 is made up of 13 amino acids. J was trimmed by 5 bases and V by 3 bases; bases with no gene match: 4. The CDR3 DNA sequence: TGTGCCAGCAGCTTTGCGGGAGTCCACGAGCAGTACTTC. As protein: CASSFAGVHEQYF.

This sequence joins TRBV5-1 and TRBJ2-5; 9 bases are a match to TRBD2. The V gene end was trimmed by 0 bases and the J gene end by 1 base; junction bases not matched to a gene: 7. In germline, CDR1 is SGHRS, CDR2 YFSETQ. The CDR3 loop spans 17 amino acids. CDR3 sequence reads: CASSLGLAGPAQETQYF. DNA for the CDR3: TGCGCCAGCAGCTTGGGGCTAGCGGGGCCAGCCCAAGAGACCCAGTACTTC. The full variable domain, with the rest looked up from reference TRBV5-1 and TRBJ2-5, is KAGVTQTPRYLIKTRGQQVTLSCSPISGHRSVSWYQQTPGQGLQFLFEYFSETQRNKGNFPGRFSGRQFSNSRSEMNVSTLELGDSALYLCASSLGLAGPAQETQYFGPGTRLLVL.